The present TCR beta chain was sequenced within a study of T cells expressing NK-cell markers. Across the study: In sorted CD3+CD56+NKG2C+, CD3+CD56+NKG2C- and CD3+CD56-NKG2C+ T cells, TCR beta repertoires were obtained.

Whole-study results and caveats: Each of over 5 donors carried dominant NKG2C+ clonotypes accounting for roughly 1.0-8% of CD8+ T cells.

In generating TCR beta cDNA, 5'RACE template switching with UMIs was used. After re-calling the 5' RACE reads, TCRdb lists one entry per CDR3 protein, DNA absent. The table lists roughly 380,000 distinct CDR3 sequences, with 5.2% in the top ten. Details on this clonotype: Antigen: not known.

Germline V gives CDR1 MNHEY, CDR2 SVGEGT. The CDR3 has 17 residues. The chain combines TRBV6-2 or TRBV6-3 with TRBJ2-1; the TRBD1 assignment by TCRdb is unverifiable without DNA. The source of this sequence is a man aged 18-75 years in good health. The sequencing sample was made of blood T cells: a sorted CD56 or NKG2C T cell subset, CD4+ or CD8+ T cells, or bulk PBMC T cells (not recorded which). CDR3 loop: CASSYSNTNWGTREQFF.